Listed here are 25 T cell receptor beta chains from one sample, sequenced in a study of CD8+CD57+ T cells in acquired aplastic anemia. Sequencing was done on patients that had shown CD8+CD57+ cell expansion by flow cytometry. Profiles of TCR beta VDJ and CDR3 were generated from a genomic DNA template. TCRdb called the reads again in MiXCR, with one record for every CDR3 protein. The data hold some 170,000 distinct CDR3 sequences, with over 70% observed a single time. The sample was sorted CD4+, CD8+, or CD8+CD57+ T cells (not recorded which) from PBMCs. Every receptor here comes from a human donor with aplastic anemia.

This sequence joins TRBV24-1 and TRBJ1-5; perhaps TRBD1 as D (6 bases). Trimming removed 4 bases at V and 2 bases at J, with 11 bases between. Germline CDR1 and CDR2: KGHDR and SFDVKD. The CDR3 consists of 15 residues. CDR3 sequence (DNA): TGTGCCACCAGTGACCGAGGGGGGGGCAATCAGCCCCAGCATTTT. Translated, it gives CATSDRGGGNQPQHF.

V is TRBV12-3 or TRBV12-4 and J is TRBJ2-7; D ambiguous. The CDR3 totals 13 residues. Trimming cost V 8 bases and J 2 bases, with 13 bases left between them. CDR3 amino acids: CASAPSSTYEQYF. In DNA form, the CDR3 reads TGTGCCAGCGCTCCTTCATCTACCTACGAGCAGTACTTC.

The chain employs TRBV5-1 and TRBJ2-2; D uncertain. Trimming removed 2 bases at V and 0 bases at J, with 5 bases between. The CDR3 spans 14 residues. Germline CDR1 and CDR2: SGHRS and YFSETQ. CDR3 loop: CASSFSSNTGELFF. The CDR3 coding sequence is TGCGCCAGCAGCTTCTCATCGAACACCGGGGAGCTGTTTTTT. Filled out from reference TRBV5-1 and TRBJ2-2, the complete variable domain reads KAGVTQTPRYLIKTRGQQVTLSCSPISGHRSVSWYQQTPGQGLQFLFEYFSETQRNKGNFPGRFSGRQFSNSRSEMNVSTLELGDSALYLCASSFSSNTGELFFGEGSRLTVL.

Regarding this clonotype: A junction end diverges from the germline sequence, so it may reflect a read error. V usage is TRBV14 and J usage is TRBJ1-2; 7 bases align to TRBD1. The CDR3 totals 13 residues. Germline V gene data show CDR1 as SGHDN and CDR2 as FVKESK. The CDR3 DNA reads TGTGTCAGCAGCCCGGACAGGAACTATGGCTACACCTTC. This gives the protein CVSSPDRNYGYTF.

This clonotype was counted a few times. The chain carries TRBV29-1 and TRBJ1-2; the D is unclear. Germline V gives CDR1 SQVTM, CDR2 ANQGSEA. This CDR3 comprises 12 residues. Between the trimmed V and J ends, which lost 4 bases and 0 bases, there was a span of 6 bases. The CDR3 region has the DNA TGCAGCGTTGCCCAGACTAACTATGGCTACACCTTC. Its translation is CSVAQTNYGYTF.

The count of this clonotype is one. This rearrangement joins TRBV15 to TRBJ2-7; 8 positions agree with TRBD2. The germline CDR1 and CDR2 sequences are LNHNV and YYDKDF (reference sequence). With V trimmed by 1 base and J by 3 bases, 20 bases remained unmatched. The length of the CDR3 is 20 residues. The DNA of the CDR3 is TGTGCCACCAGCAGAGTGGGAGGACCGGGAGGGCAGAGGACGCTCTACGAGCAGTACTTC. It specifies CATSRVGGPGGQRTLYEQYF.

The V call is TRBV15, the J call TRBJ2-3, with 8 bases identical to TRBD2. This CDR3 has 16 residues. CDR1 and CDR2 (germline): LNHNV, YYDKDF (reference sequence). V shed 1 base and J 2 bases; nucleotides not matched to a gene: 5. For the CDR3, the DNA is TGTGCCACCAGCAGAGGACTAGCGCAACTCACAGATACGCAGTATTTT. It is translated as CATSRGLAQLTDTQYF. Looking up the rest from reference TRBV15 and TRBJ2-3 gives the full variable domain: DAMVIQNPRYQVTQFGKPVTLSCSQTLNHNVMYWYQQKSSQAPKLLFHYYDKDFNNEADTPDNFQSRRPNTSFCFLDIRSPGLGDTAMYLCATSRGLAQLTDTQYFGPGTRLTVL.

The chain recombines TRBV7-9 with TRBJ1-2; the D gene is possibly TRBD1 (6 bases). Trimming took 1 base from V and 8 from J, leaving 11 bases between them. The CDR3 runs 13 residues. Germline values: CDR1 SEHNR, CDR2 FQNEAQ (reference sequence). In nucleotides, the CDR3 is TGTGCCAGCAGCTTAGACAGGGACGCGGGCTACACCTTC. Translating it yields CASSLDRDAGYTF.

This clonotype was seen ten or more times. The chain carries TRBV29-1 and TRBJ2-7; D gene uncertain. The germline V gene has CDR1 SQVTM and CDR2 ANQGSEA. The V gene lost 5 bases and the J gene lost 3 bases, with 8 bases spanning the gap. The length of the CDR3 is 11 residues. This chain's CDR3 is CSVTQYYEQYF. The CDR3 bases are TGCAGCGTTACACAGTACTACGAGCAGTACTTC.

This sequence joins TRBV5-1 and TRBJ2-3; D is possibly TRBD1 (6 bases). V gave up 4 bases and J gave up 2 bases, with 11 bases separating them. CDR1 is SGHRS and CDR2 is YFSETQ in the germline V gene. This CDR3 comprises 14 residues. The CDR3 nucleotides are TGCGCCAGCAGCATCGGACAGCCCACAGATACGCAGTATTTT. It yields the protein CASSIGQPTDTQYF.

This chain links TRBV19 with TRBJ2-3; 11 bases map to TRBD2. Germline CDR1 reads LNHDA; CDR2 reads SQIVND (reference sequence). This CDR3 spans 16 amino acids. V lost 1 base and J lost 0; bases outside the gene matches: 0. CDR3 region: CASSIGTSGSTDTQYF. CDR3 in DNA: TGTGCCAGTAGTATAGGGACTAGCGGGAGCACAGATACGCAGTATTTT.

This clonotype was detected only a few times. The J gene is TRBJ2-5, the V gene TRBV10-3; D unresolved. Trimming cost V 2 bases and J 4 bases, with 8 bases left between them. The CDR3 totals 13 residues. Germline V gene lookup returns CDR1 ENHRY and CDR2 SYGVKD. The CDR3 protein is CAISERAVETQYF. The CDR3 DNA sequence: TGTGCCATCAGTGAGAGGGCGGTAGAGACCCAGTACTTC.

V and J are TRBV5-1 and TRBJ1-6, with TRBD1 matching over 7 bases. The CDR3 covers 14 residues. The germline V gene has CDR1 SGHRS and CDR2 YFSETQ. V trimming: 0 bases; J trimming: 16 bases; junction bases outside the gene matches: 10. CDR3 in DNA: TGCGCCAGCAGCTTGGGACAGGGATGGGAAATTCTCCACTTT. It translates to CASSLGQGWEILHF.

This clonotype was seen only once. This sequence joins TRBV9 and TRBJ2-7, with D perhaps being TRBD1 or TRBD2 (5 bases each). Germline CDR1 and CDR2: SGDLS and YYNGEE. The CDR3 runs 14 residues. Between the trimmed V and J ends, which lost 2 bases and 5 bases, there was a span of 14 bases. CDR3 sequence: CASSVWGSGDEQYF. The CDR3 DNA reads as TGTGCCAGCAGCGTCTGGGGGTCTGGGGACGAGCAGTACTTC. The full variable domain, its missing parts supplied by reference TRBV9 and TRBJ2-7, is DSGVTQTPKHLITATGQRVTLRCSPRSGDLSVYWYQQSLDQGLQFLIQYYNGEERAKGNILERFSAQQFPDLHSELNLSSLELGDSALYFCASSVWGSGDEQYFGPGTRLTVT.

The sample holds a few counts of this clonotype. The V gene is TRBV6-4, the J gene TRBJ1-2; D is ambiguous. Germline CDR1 and CDR2: MRHNA and SNTAGT. The CDR3 is made up of 13 amino acids. Deletions cut 0 bases from V and 6 bases from J, with 8 bases between. CDR3 sequence: CASSDSTADGYTF. Here the CDR3 DNA reads TGTGCCAGCAGTGACTCGACGGCAGATGGCTACACCTTC.

This chain joins TRBV5-1 and TRBJ2-7, with 7 bases matching TRBD2. CDR3 size: 16 residues. J lost 3 bases, V lost 1 base, and 10 bases had no gene match. Germline CDR1 and CDR2: SGHRS and YFSETQ. CDR3 sequence reads: CASSLPQTSPHYEQYF. The CDR3 DNA sequence: TGCGCCAGCAGCTTGCCCCAGACTAGCCCCCACTACGAGCAGTACTTC.

V usage is TRBV15 and J usage is TRBJ2-3; D is ambiguous. In germline, CDR1 is LNHNV, CDR2 YYDKDF (reference sequence). This CDR3 comprises 15 residues. V lost 0 bases and J 2 bases, leaving 9 bases between the germline ends. The CDR3 here is CATSRDRVHTDTQYF. As DNA, the CDR3 is TGTGCCACCAGCAGAGATCGGGTTCACACAGATACGCAGTATTTT.

The J gene is TRBJ1-6, the V gene TRBV7-2; the D gene is possibly TRBD1 (6 bases). V lost 1 base, J lost 9 bases, and 10 bases lay in between. Germline values: CDR1 SGHTA, CDR2 FQGNSA. The CDR3 extends over 14 amino acids. The CDR3 reads CASSLGGASSPLHF. The CDR3, as DNA: TGTGCCAGCAGCTTAGGGGGGGCCAGTTCACCCCTCCACTTT.

This clonotype came up a few times. V gene TRBV20-1 combines with J gene TRBJ1-1, with D hard to call. The CDR3 totals 13 residues. CDR1 DFQATT and CDR2 SNEGSKA come from the germline V gene (reference sequence). Trimming removed 0 bases from V and 1 base from J, with 6 bases in between. The CDR3 DNA reads as TGCAGTGCTAGAGAAACGGCGAACACTGAAGCTTTCTTT. Protein sequence: CSARETANTEAFF.

This clonotype was seen a single time. The chain has TRBV20-1 and TRBJ1-6; 7 positions match TRBD1. Germline V CDR1 and CDR2: DFQATT, SNEGSKA (reference sequence). The CDR3 is made up of 14 amino acids. J lost 8 bases, V lost 5 bases, and 9 bases had no gene match. The CDR3 DNA reads as TGCAGTGCTGTTCGACAGGGTGACGATTCACCCCTCCACTTT. Its protein is CSAVRQGDDSPLHF.

The chain links TRBV9 to TRBJ2-5; D call uncertain. The V gene lost 6 bases and the J gene lost 1 base, with 7 bases spanning the gap. The CDR3 is 12 amino acids. CDR1 is SGDLS and CDR2 is YYNGEE in the germline V gene. CDR3 DNA: TGTGCCAGCACAGCCTTCCAAGAGACCCAGTACTTC. Its protein is CASTAFQETQYF.

This clonotype was detected only a few times. The rearrangement joins TRBV2 to TRBJ2-1; TRBD1 aligns across 7 bases. Trimming cost V 4 bases and J 4 bases; bases outside gene matches: 4. Germline CDR1 and CDR2: SNHLY and FYNNEI. The CDR3 extends over 14 amino acids. The chain's CDR3 is CASSAGTAYNEQFF. In nucleotides, the CDR3 is TGTGCCAGCAGTGCCGGGACAGCTTACAATGAGCAGTTCTTC.

This clonotype was picked up one time. The rearrangement uses TRBV12-3 or TRBV12-4 and TRBJ1-3; D is perhaps TRBD1 (5 bases). V lost 6 bases and J 11 bases, leaving 20 bases between the germline ends. There are 14 residues in the CDR3. Here the CDR3 DNA reads TGTGCCAGCAGGAAGGGGTTGATAGGATTCGCCATATATTTT. Its translation: CASRKGLIGFAIYF.

The genes are TRBV5-1 and TRBJ2-3; TRBD2 agrees at 8 bases. This CDR3 comprises 14 residues. The germline gives CDR1 SGHRS, CDR2 YFSETQ. V was pared by 4 bases and J by 0 bases, with 1 base of the junction left unmatched. The CDR3 nucleotides read TGCGCCAGCAGCGAGCGGGGGAGCACAGATACGCAGTATTTT. Encoded protein: CASSERGSTDTQYF. The variable domain in full, completed from reference TRBV5-1 and TRBJ2-3, reads KAGVTQTPRYLIKTRGQQVTLSCSPISGHRSVSWYQQTPGQGLQFLFEYFSETQRNKGNFPGRFSGRQFSNSRSEMNVSTLELGDSALYLCASSERGSTDTQYFGPGTRLTVL.

J is TRBJ2-3 and V is TRBV9, with TRBD2 as a possible D gene (5 bases). The CDR3 is 15 residues long. The V end lost 0 bases, the J end lost 4 bases, and 12 bases lay between the germline ends. Germline assignment: CDR1 SGDLS and CDR2 YYNGEE. The CDR3 DNA sequence: TGTGCCAGCAGCGTAGGTACTAGTCGGGCAGATACGCAGTATTTT. It codes for CASSVGTSRADTQYF. Drawing the rest from reference TRBV9 and TRBJ2-3, the complete variable domain is DSGVTQTPKHLITATGQRVTLRCSPRSGDLSVYWYQQSLDQGLQFLIQYYNGEERAKGNILERFSAQQFPDLHSELNLSSLELGDSALYFCASSVGTSRADTQYFGPGTRLTVL.